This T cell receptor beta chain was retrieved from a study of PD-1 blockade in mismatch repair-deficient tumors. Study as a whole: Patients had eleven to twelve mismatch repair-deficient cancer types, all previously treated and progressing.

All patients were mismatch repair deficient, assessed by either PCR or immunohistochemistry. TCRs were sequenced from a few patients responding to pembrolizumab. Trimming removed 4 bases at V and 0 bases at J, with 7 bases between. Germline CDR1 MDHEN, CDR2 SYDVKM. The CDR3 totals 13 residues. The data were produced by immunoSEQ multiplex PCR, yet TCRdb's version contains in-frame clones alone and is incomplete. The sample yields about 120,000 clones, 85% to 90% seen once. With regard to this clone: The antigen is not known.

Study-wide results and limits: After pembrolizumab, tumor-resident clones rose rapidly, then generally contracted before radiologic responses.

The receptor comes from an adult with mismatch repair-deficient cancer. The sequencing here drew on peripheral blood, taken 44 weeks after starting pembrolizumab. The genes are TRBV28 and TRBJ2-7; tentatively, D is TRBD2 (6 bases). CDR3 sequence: CASSSGSSYEQYF. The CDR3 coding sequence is TGTGCCAGCAGTTCCGGGAGCTCCTACGAGCAGTACTTC.